This T cell receptor beta chain emerged from a study of beta chain features in type 1 diabetes (dated by TCRdb to 2017 to 2018). A note on the overall study: Mean age, gender distribution, total cell number and subset yield were not different between patients and healthy donors. A total of around 110,000,000 sorted cells were examined across all samples, and RNA yield correlated strongly with the number of cells per subset. The study compared TCRB repertoires of sorted circulating CD4+ T cell subsets between recently diagnosed type 1 diabetes patients and matched healthy donors. Regulatory and stem cell-like memory subsets were isolated from only 8 patients and 8 healthy donors, whereas naive and central memory subsets came from all 28 donors. The paper's findings and limits, for the study overall: A moderate but significant shortening of TCRB CDR3 length was observed in type 1 diabetes patients in all four CD4+ subsets. Shorter templates might have been favored by PCR, but patient and control samples were amplified and corrected together, so both groups would have been affected equally by any skew. Because cDNA was sequenced instead of genomic DNA, activated cells with high expression could be over-represented, although the groups did not differ in activation or CD3 levels. At VDJ recombination sites, type 1 diabetes patients had fewer insertions and more deleted nucleotides, which implies abnormalities in thymic rearrangement. The naive, central memory and regulatory TCRB repertoires appeared to resemble one another more closely among patients than among healthy donors. HLA sub-analyses involved small numbers of individuals, so any influence of HLA type on TCRB rearrangement remained unresolved.

Each donor gave one peripheral blood draw, averaging about 100 mL, which was collected into heparinised tubes. A BD FACSAria II and a panel including CD45RO, CCR7, CD25, CD127, CD95 and CD27 were used to sort naive, central memory, regulatory and stem cell-like memory CD4+ T cells. A purity above 98% was achieved for all sorted populations. PBMCs were isolated right away by Lymphoprep density gradient centrifugation and were stained directly, without culture. Samples were stained and sorted in pairs, with one healthy donor and one patient per experiment, so that batch effects were minimized. The entire amount of isolated RNA was reverse transcribed using the High Capacity cDNA Reverse Transcription Kit, so the sequenced TCRB transcripts were expressed ones. Deep immunoSEQ sequencing was performed on naive, central memory and regulatory T cell samples, with an average of about 3.6 million total reads per sample. After sorted cells were lysed in RLT buffer, RNA was extracted with DNase-treated RNeasy Micro or Mini kits, with the choice depending on cell number. To prevent cross-contamination, every cell subset was processed on its own, while patient and healthy donor samples were processed together. TCRB sequences were amplified from cDNA with the immunoSEQ multiplex PCR, producing 87-bp fragments spanning the CDR3 region. Amplicons were sequenced on the Illumina HiSeq platform. For the original study's pipeline: Synthetic template baselines were used to correct PCR bias computationally, reads within Hamming distance 2 were collapsed together, and singletons that could not be merged were discarded. Reads were aligned against IMGT so that V, D and J genes, CDR3 length and insertions or deletions at six rearrangement sites could be assigned. Clonotype counts were normalized to sorted cell number within each subset before computing true diversity and Gini coefficients with the tcR R package. The overlap coefficient, calculated on TCRB nucleotide sequences, was used to quantify repertoire sharing. Out-of-frame TCRB sequences from naive cells were analyzed as a proxy for the pre-selection repertoire. TCRdb retrieved this table from immuneACCESS and kept in-frame rearrangements only. Not all clones are present; in checked studies, unresolved V genes account for under half, and no reason is known for the remainder. V and J calls and clone size come straight from that table; D and trimming were deduced from the DNA. The sample records hundreds of thousands of clones, approximately 15% of which are singletons. 0.035% to 0.04% of the sample is taken by the ten largest.

Looking up the germline V gene yields CDR1 MGHDK and CDR2 SYGVNS. The CDR3, from cysteine to phenylalanine, totals 15 residues. Left in the record is the CDR3 DNA by itself, 45 bases read in frame from the first base. Ends trimmed: V by 6 bases, J by 3 bases; bases unmatched to a gene: 7. On this clone: Its binding antigen is unknown. The sample holds no much larger clone one base away, and base qualities are not on file.

The origin of this receptor is a man in his thirties or forties in good health. Sequenced: naive CD4+ T cells from blood. The sample's cell subset or site label is to be understood as: true naive CD4+ T cells. The sequence links TRBV25-1 to TRBJ1-4, and TRBD1 aligns with 7 junction nucleotides. The sequence in DNA is TGTGCCAGCAGCCTAGGGGGGACAGCTAATGAAAAACTGTTTTTT. Its translation reads: CASSLGGTANEKLFF.